This entry is about one TCR beta chain. Its specificity is unknown. The sample comes from a study of response to subunit inactivated influenza vaccine. Study-wide points: There was a suggestion from the authors that each seasonal influenza vaccination recruits few new T cells.

TCRdb called the RT-PCR reads again in MiXCR, with one record for every CDR3 protein. Of under 800,000 distinct CDR3 sequences in the sample, approximately 15% are singletons; the top ten hold less than 9%. The CDR3 totals 14 residues. Germline loops: CDR1 SEHNR, CDR2 FQNEAQ (reference sequence). V was clipped by 0 bases and J by 3 bases, with 6 bases between them. The genes are TRBV7-9 and TRBJ2-4, with D unclear. The material was PBMCs from blood, obtained around 15 days before vaccination. The source is a man in his forties or fifties who received an inactivated influenza vaccine. CDR3 DNA: TGTGCCAGCAGCTTAGCGGCGGTCAAAAACATTCAGTACTTC. Encoded protein: CASSLAAVKNIQYF.